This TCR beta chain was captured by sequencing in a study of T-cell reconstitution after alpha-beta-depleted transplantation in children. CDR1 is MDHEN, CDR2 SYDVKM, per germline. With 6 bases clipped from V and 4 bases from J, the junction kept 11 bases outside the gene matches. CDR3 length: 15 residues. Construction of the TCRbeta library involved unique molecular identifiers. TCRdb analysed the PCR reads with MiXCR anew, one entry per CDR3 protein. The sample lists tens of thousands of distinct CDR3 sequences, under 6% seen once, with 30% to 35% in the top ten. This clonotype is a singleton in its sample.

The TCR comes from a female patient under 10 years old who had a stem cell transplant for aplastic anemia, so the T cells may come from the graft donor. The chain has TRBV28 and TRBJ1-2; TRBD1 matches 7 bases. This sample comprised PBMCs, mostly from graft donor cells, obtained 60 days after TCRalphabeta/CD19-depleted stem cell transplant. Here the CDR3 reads CASSPGQGEVYGYTF. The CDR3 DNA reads TGTGCCAGCAGCCCCGGGCAGGGGGAGGTCTATGGCTACACCTTC.